The 32 T cell receptor beta chains below all came from one sample that was sequenced in a study of CD4+ T cells in melanoma. The assay was immunoSEQ multiplex PCR, and TCRdb's table has in-frame clones only and misses some. Among around 100,000 clones listed, 80% to 95% were seen once. Sequencing used peripheral blood. These receptors all come from a human donor with melanoma.

The V gene is TRBV11-1, the J gene TRBJ1-6, with D hard to call. Germline CDR1 reads SGHAT; CDR2 reads FQDESV (reference sequence). The CDR3 has 15 amino acids. V shed 2 bases and J shed 5 bases, with 10 bases lying between them. The CDR3 sequence: CASSLQQTDNSPLHF. The DNA for the CDR3 is TGTGCCAGCAGCTTACAACAGACTGATAATTCACCCCTCCACTTT.

The gene calls are TRBV19 and TRBJ2-7; TRBD1 agrees at 7 bases. J gave up 1 base and V 10 bases, and 7 bases lay outside the gene matches. Germline V lookup: CDR1 LNHDA, CDR2 SQIVND (reference sequence). The CDR3 extends over 13 amino acids. In DNA, the CDR3 is TGTGCCACCAAAGGGGACAGATCCTACGAGCAGTACTTC. It yields the protein CATKGDRSYEQYF.

The chain has TRBV27 and TRBJ1-3; D is uncertain. Germline CDR1 reads MNHEY; CDR2 reads SMNVEV (reference sequence). V shed 5 bases and J shed 1 base, with 12 bases lying between them. CDR3 length: 15 residues. The CDR3 coding sequence is TGTGCCAGCAGTACAGACCGAAGATCTGGAAACACCATATATTTT. The encoded protein is CASSTDRRSGNTIYF.

This clone is categorized as medium-sized. This chain uses TRBV27 with TRBJ2-1; 9 bases align to TRBD2. There are 17 residues in the CDR3. In germline, CDR1 is MNHEY, CDR2 SMNVEV (reference sequence). V shed 0 bases, J shed 6 bases, and the junction held 9 bases outside the gene matches. This chain's CDR3 is CASSLSDAGGPVNEQFF. The CDR3 nucleotides are TGTGCCAGCAGTTTATCGGACGCGGGAGGGCCCGTCAATGAGCAGTTCTTC.

The V call is TRBV6-1, the J call TRBJ2-5; D might be TRBD2 (5 bases). Germline V lookup: CDR1 MNHNS, CDR2 SASEGT. CDR3 size: 14 residues. V lost 3 bases and J 5 bases, leaving 13 bases between the germline ends. The CDR3 nucleotides are TGTGCCAGCAGTGAGTTGGCCCGAGGGGAGACCCAGTACTTC. Translating gives CASSELARGETQYF.

A remark on this clone: The same CDR3 can be traced to other DNA sequences in this sample. The chain has TRBV27 and TRBJ2-2; possible D gene TRBD2, 6 bases. Trimming stripped 2 bases from V and 7 bases from J, with 8 bases between. The length of the CDR3 is 13 residues. Germline V gene sequence: CDR1 MNHEY, CDR2 SMNVEV (reference sequence). The CDR3 loop is CASSLGGLGELFF. As DNA, the CDR3 is TGTGCCAGCAGTTTAGGGGGACTCGGGGAGCTGTTTTTT.

The chain is built from TRBV6-5 and TRBJ2-3; D is ambiguous. Germline-derived CDR1 and CDR2 are MNHEY and SVGAGI. Trimming cost V 6 bases and J 4 bases, with 11 bases left between them. The CDR3 has 13 amino acids. DNA for the CDR3: TGTGCCAGCAGCAGGAGCAGCGCAGATACGCAGTATTTT. Residues: CASSRSSADTQYF.

This sequence joins TRBV30 and TRBJ1-5; no reliable D call. V lost 1 base and J lost 1, with 5 bases in between. The CDR3 has 13 residues. In germline, CDR1 is GTSNPN, CDR2 SVGIG (reference sequence). The chain's CDR3 is CAWSGGSNQPQHF. For the CDR3, the DNA is TGTGCCTGGAGTGGAGGAAGCAATCAGCCCCAGCATTTT. The variable domain in full, completed from reference TRBV30 and TRBJ1-5, reads SQTIHQWPATLVQPVGSPLSLECTVEGTSNPNLYWYRQAAGRGLQLLFYSVGIGQISSEVPQNLSASRPQDRQFILSSKKLLLSDSGFYLCAWSGGSNQPQHFGDGTRLSIL.

V usage is TRBV10-3 and J usage is TRBJ2-6; D gene unclear. The germline V gene has CDR1 ENHRY and CDR2 SYGVKD. The CDR3 sequence is 17 residues long. V lost 0 bases to trimming and J lost 1 base, with 10 bases between them. The CDR3 DNA reads TGTGCCATCAGTGAGTCGACTCAGAGGTCTGGGGCCAACGTCCTGACTTTC. Its protein product is CAISESTQRSGANVLTF.

The chain employs TRBV5-1 and TRBJ2-5; perhaps TRBD1 as D (5 bases). V was pared by 4 bases and J by 3 bases, with 13 bases between. This CDR3 region has 14 residues. CDR1 is SGHRS, CDR2 YFSETQ, per germline. The CDR3 region is CASSGQGMEETQYF. CDR3 nucleotides: TGCGCCAGCAGCGGGCAGGGAATGGAAGAGACCCAGTACTTC.

This chain connects TRBV19 to TRBJ2-3; perhaps TRBD2 as D (6 bases). This CDR3 has 15 residues. CDR1 and CDR2 (germline): LNHDA, SQIVND (reference sequence). The ends were cut back, 5 bases at V and 3 bases at J, with 15 bases in the middle. The CDR3 DNA follows: TGTGCCAGTAGTTCTAGACTAGAGGCGACAGATACGCAGTATTTT. This translates into CASSSRLEATDTQYF.

The chain combines TRBV28 with TRBJ2-5; the D call may be TRBD1 or TRBD2 (6 bases each). Germline V gene data show CDR1 as MDHEN and CDR2 as SYDVKM. The ends were cut back, 6 bases at V and 4 bases at J, with 18 bases in the middle. The CDR3 has 15 amino acids. DNA of the CDR3: TGTGCCAGCAGCTTCGGGGGCAGTGGTCTAGAGACCCAGTACTTC. Its protein product is CASSFGGSGLETQYF.

The chain is built from TRBV7-3 and TRBJ2-2; tentatively, D is TRBD1 (7 bases). Germline V gene data show CDR1 as SGHTA and CDR2 as FQGTGA. The CDR3 totals 14 residues. V lost 5 bases and J 5 bases, leaving 12 bases between the germline ends. CDR3 region: CASSQGGPTGELFF. CDR3 DNA sequence: TGTGCCAGCAGCCAGGGGGGCCCAACCGGGGAGCTGTTTTTT. The entire variable domain, with the rest obtained from reference TRBV7-3 and TRBJ2-2, is as follows: GAGVSQTPSNKVTEKGKYVELRCDPISGHTALYWYRQSLGQGPEFLIYFQGTGAADDSGLPNDRFFAVRPEGSVSTLKIQRTERGDSAVYLCASSQGGPTGELFFGEGSRLTVL.

The rearrangement links TRBV19 to TRBJ1-4; TRBD1 might be the D (5 bases). V lost 9 bases to trimming and J lost 1 base, with 12 bases between them. CDR1 and CDR2 (germline): LNHDA, SQIVND (reference sequence). The CDR3 totals 14 residues. CDR3 sequence: CASGSRVTNEKLFF. CDR3 nucleotides: TGTGCCAGCGGATCCAGGGTAACTAATGAAAAACTGTTTTTT.

CDR3 bases: TGCAGCGTACGTCCGGACCACCAGCAGTTCTTC. Translation: CSVRPDHQQFF. The chain carries TRBV29-1 and TRBJ2-1; D not resolved. Trimming removed 6 bases at V and 11 bases at J, with 14 bases between. The CDR3 length is 11 residues. Germline-derived CDR1 and CDR2 are SQVTM and ANQGSEA.

The chain links TRBV5-1 to TRBJ1-1; D is undetermined. Trimming left V 0 bases short and J 4 bases short, with 10 bases between. In germline, CDR1 is SGHRS, CDR2 YFSETQ. The CDR3 has 14 residues. The CDR3 DNA reads as TGCGCCAGCAGCTTGGAGGATTTGGGCACTGAAGCTTTCTTT. Protein: CASSLEDLGTEAFF.

The chain couples TRBV29-1 to TRBJ2-2, with TRBD1 as a possible D gene (5 bases). The germline V gene encodes CDR1 SQVTM and CDR2 ANQGSEA. The CDR3 length is 13 residues. Trimming removed 5 bases from V and 4 bases from J, with 11 bases in between. CDR3 region: CSVQGPGTGELFF. The CDR3, as DNA: TGCAGCGTTCAGGGTCCGGGCACCGGGGAGCTGTTTTTT.

This clone was counted once. The gene calls are TRBV29-1 and TRBJ2-6; no clear D gene. The germline V gene has CDR1 SQVTM and CDR2 ANQGSEA. This CDR3 comprises 14 residues. V dropped 0 bases and J dropped 0 bases, with 3 bases sitting between them. CDR3 sequence (DNA): TGCAGCGTTGAAGATAACTCTGGGGCCAACGTCCTGACTTTC. It specifies CSVEDNSGANVLTF.

This rearrangement joins TRBV7-2 to TRBJ2-7; 7 bases map to TRBD1. The CDR3 has 14 residues. The V gene's germline CDR1 is SGHTA and CDR2 FQGNSA. The junction had 7 bases not matched to a gene; V was cut back by 2 bases and J by 6 bases. The CDR3 nucleotides read TGTGCCAGCAGCTTATTAGGACAGGCCGGCGAGCAGTACTTC. This encodes CASSLLGQAGEQYF.

The chain combines TRBV28 with TRBJ2-7; unclear D gene. Deletions cut 3 bases from V and 7 bases from J, with 13 bases between. The CDR3 consists of 13 residues. CDR1 and CDR2 (germline): MDHEN, SYDVKM. Here the CDR3 DNA reads TGTGCCAGCAGTTTGCGGTCGGTAGGTGAGCAGTACTTC. Residues: CASSLRSVGEQYF.

A single count supports this clone. V gene TRBV5-1 combines with J gene TRBJ1-3; D is perhaps TRBD1 (5 bases). Trimming took off 4 bases at V and 0 bases at J, with 14 bases between the two ends. The length of the CDR3 is 16 residues. The germline V gene has CDR1 SGHRS and CDR2 YFSETQ. CDR3 bases: TGCGCCAGCAGCCCCGATAGGGGTAGCTCTGGAAACACCATATATTTT. It translates to CASSPDRGSSGNTIYF. Based on the CDR3 plus reference TRBV5-1 and TRBJ1-3, the full variable domain is KAGVTQTPRYLIKTRGQQVTLSCSPISGHRSVSWYQQTPGQGLQFLFEYFSETQRNKGNFPGRFSGRQFSNSRSEMNVSTLELGDSALYLCASSPDRGSSGNTIYFGEGSWLTVV.

This clone was seen once. The J gene is TRBJ2-4, the V gene TRBV28; D remains unclear. Deletions cut 2 bases from V and 7 bases from J, with 12 bases between. The CDR3 length is 14 residues. The V gene's germline CDR1 is MDHEN and CDR2 SYDVKM. In nucleotides, the CDR3 is TGTGCCAGCAGTTTAGGTACAGCCCTGAACATTCAGTACTTC. It codes for CASSLGTALNIQYF.

The rearrangement joins TRBV15 to TRBJ2-7; 10 bases are a match to TRBD2. The CDR3 runs to 15 residues. Unmatched junction bases numbered 4, after V lost 3 bases and J lost 2 bases. Germline lookup yields CDR1 LNHNV and CDR2 YYDKDF (reference sequence). This chain's CDR3 is CATSSLAGDPYEQYF. CDR3 DNA sequence: TGTGCCACCAGCAGCCTAGCGGGAGACCCCTACGAGCAGTACTTC.

V is TRBV11-2 and J is TRBJ2-5; 13 nucleotides agree with TRBD2. This CDR3 has 18 amino acids. The germline CDR1 and CDR2 sequences are SGHAT and FQNNGV. After removal of 0 bases from V and 5 bases from J, the junction contained 9 bases not matched to a gene. The DNA of the CDR3 is TGTGCCAGCAGCTTAGATACGGGACTAGCGGGATGGGGGGAGACCCAGTACTTC. This gives the protein CASSLDTGLAGWGETQYF.

The chain has TRBV5-1 and TRBJ2-2; TRBD1 aligns across 11 bases. The germline gives CDR1 SGHRS, CDR2 YFSETQ. The trim removed 4 bases at V and 3 bases at J, leaving 2 bases unmatched. The CDR3 extends over 15 amino acids. This CDR3 is CASSPDRGHTGELFF. CDR3 DNA: TGCGCCAGCAGCCCGGACAGGGGGCACACCGGGGAGCTGTTTTTT.

The chain combines TRBV7-9 with TRBJ2-2; tentatively, D is TRBD1 (5 bases). The germline V and J ends were trimmed by 4 bases and 7 bases, with 10 bases remaining between them. The V gene's germline CDR1 is SEHNR and CDR2 FQNEAQ (reference sequence). This CDR3 is 13 amino acids long. Here the CDR3 reads CASSSRGSGELFF. Here the CDR3 DNA reads TGTGCCAGCAGCTCAAGGGGCAGCGGGGAGCTGTTTTTT.

CDR3 nucleotides: TGTGCCAGCAGTTATAGCGGGCGGGAGACCCAGTACTTC. Translating gives CASSYSGRETQYF. This chain links TRBV5-6 with TRBJ2-5; 7 bases match TRBD2. The CDR3 is made up of 13 amino acids. Trimming took 5 bases from V and 5 from J; bases not matched to a gene: 6. Germline loops: CDR1 SGHDT, CDR2 YYEEEE. Full variable domain (remainder filled in from reference TRBV5-6 and TRBJ2-5): DAGVTQSPTHLIKTRGQQVTLRCSPKSGHDTVSWYQQALGQGPQFIFQYYEEEERQRGNFPDRFSGHQFPNYSSELNVNALLLGDSALYLCASSYSGRETQYFGPGTRLLVL.

This sequence joins TRBV5-8 and TRBJ2-7; TRBD2 matches 8 bases. V dropped 0 bases and J dropped 0; count of bases not matched to a gene: 14. This CDR3 comprises 19 residues. Germline loops: CDR1 SGHTS, CDR2 YDEGEE. The CDR3 DNA reads TGTGCCAGCAGCTTGGCCGTCGTTCGGGGGGGGGCGAGCTCCTACGAGCAGTACTTC. Translation: CASSLAVVRGGASSYEQYF.

The rearrangement uses TRBV11-1 and TRBJ1-1; D gene unclear. Germline V gene sequence: CDR1 SGHAT, CDR2 FQDESV (reference sequence). CDR3 size: 14 residues. Deletions cut 0 bases from V and 0 bases from J, with 5 bases between. In DNA form, the CDR3 reads TGTGCCAGCAGCTTAGCGCAGGTGAACACTGAAGCTTTCTTT. Protein product: CASSLAQVNTEAFF.

The V call is TRBV18, the J call TRBJ2-5; 9 positions agree with TRBD2. This CDR3 has 15 residues. Unmatched junction bases numbered 6, after V lost 3 bases and J lost 4 bases. The germline V gene encodes CDR1 KGHSH and CDR2 LQKENI. CDR3 in DNA: TGTGCCAGCTCACCGGGGACTAGCCGGCGAGAGACCCAGTACTTC. It specifies CASSPGTSRRETQYF. The variable domain in full, with the rest retrieved from reference TRBV18 and TRBJ2-5, is NAGVMQNPRHLVRRRGQEARLRCSPMKGHSHVYWYRQLPEEGLKFMVYLQKENIIDESGMPKERFSAEFPKEGPSILRIQQVVRGDSAAYFCASSPGTSRRETQYFGPGTRLLVL.

The chain is built from TRBV7-2 and TRBJ2-5, with D hard to call. V was shortened by 5 bases and J by 0 bases, with 7 bases between the two germline ends. The CDR3 length is 13 residues. Germline values: CDR1 SGHTA, CDR2 FQGNSA. This chain's CDR3 is CASSRDHQETQYF. DNA of the CDR3: TGTGCCAGCAGCCGAGACCACCAAGAGACCCAGTACTTC.

J is TRBJ1-1 and V is TRBV19; unclear D gene. Trimming cost V 8 bases and J 1 base, with 11 bases left between them. This CDR3 region has 13 residues. In germline, CDR1 is LNHDA, CDR2 SQIVND (reference sequence). The CDR3 sequence is CASREGPNTEAFF. In DNA, the CDR3 is TGTGCCAGTCGCGAGGGCCCGAACACTGAAGCTTTCTTT. Filled out from reference TRBV19 and TRBJ1-1, the complete variable domain reads DGGITQSPKYLFRKEGQNVTLSCEQNLNHDAMYWYRQDPGQGLRLIYYSQIVNDFQKGDIAEGYSVSREKKESFPLTVTSAQKNPTAFYLCASREGPNTEAFFGQGTRLTVV.